This TCR beta chain was found in a study of T cells in Graves' hyperthyroidism and ophthalmopathy. Study findings and constraints: Most thyroid clonotypes with frequency above 0.001 were detected in blood.

About this clonotype itself: Its antigen is unknown.

More than 9.5 ml fresh peripheral blood yielded the PBMCs. This CDR3 is 15 amino acids long. Trimming stripped 5 bases from V and 1 base from J, with 15 bases between. Germline assignment: CDR1 SQVTM and CDR2 ANQGSEA. Amplification of TCR beta CDR3 regions was performed using RNA transcripts as template. With the HTBI primer set, the TCR CDR3 went through a first round of RT-PCR. Each CDR3 protein gets one entry after TCRdb re-called the multiplex PCR reads with MiXCR. The table records under 400,000 distinct CDR3 sequences, roughly 13% of them present only once. Sequenced input: blood. This TCR derives from a woman in her sixties with Graves' hyperthyroidism. V gene TRBV29-1 combines with J gene TRBJ1-3; D call uncertain. This CDR3 is CSVSRAIGSGNTIYF. Written as DNA, the CDR3 is TGCAGCGTTTCGAGGGCGATTGGGTCTGGAAACACCATATATTTT.